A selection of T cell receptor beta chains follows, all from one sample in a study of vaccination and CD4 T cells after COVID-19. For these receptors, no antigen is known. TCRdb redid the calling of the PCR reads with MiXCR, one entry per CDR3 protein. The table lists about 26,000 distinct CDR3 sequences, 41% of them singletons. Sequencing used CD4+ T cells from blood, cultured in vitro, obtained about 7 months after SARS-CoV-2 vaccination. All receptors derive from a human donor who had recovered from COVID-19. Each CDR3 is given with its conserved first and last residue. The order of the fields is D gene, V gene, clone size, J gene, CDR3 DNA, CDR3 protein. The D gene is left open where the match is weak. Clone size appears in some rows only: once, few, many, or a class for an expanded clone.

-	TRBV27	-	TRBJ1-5	TGTGCCAGCAGCTTGGGACGGAATCAGCCCCAGCATTTT	CASSLGRNQPQHF
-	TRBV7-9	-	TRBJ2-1	TGTGCCAGCAGCTTATTGTGGGGGGGGCTTAGGGATGAGCAGTTCTTC	CASSLLWGGLRDEQFF
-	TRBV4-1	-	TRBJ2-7	TGCGCCAGCAGCCAGGCGGACTCGGCCTACGAGCAGTACTTC	CASSQADSAYEQYF
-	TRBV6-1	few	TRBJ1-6	TGTGCCAGCATGCCCAGAGTTAATTCACCCCTCCACTTT	CASMPRVNSPLHF
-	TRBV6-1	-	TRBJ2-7	TGTGCCAGCACAGAGAATCCCTCCTACGAGCAGTACTTC	CASTENPSYEQYF
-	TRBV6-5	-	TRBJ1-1	TGTGCCAGCAGTTCAACAGGGAGGTGGTCTTTCACTGAAGCTTTCTTT	CASSSTGRWSFTEAFF
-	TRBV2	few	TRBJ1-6	TGTGCCAGCACCTTAGACTGGGGGTCACCCCTCCACTTT	CASTLDWGSPLHF
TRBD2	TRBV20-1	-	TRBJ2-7	TGCAGTGCTCGTACCCCGACTAGCGGCTACGAGCAGTACTTC	CSARTPTSGYEQYF
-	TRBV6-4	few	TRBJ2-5	TGTGCCAGCAGTGACCCGGGCCCCACTCGGGAGACCCAGTACTTC	CASSDPGPTRETQYF
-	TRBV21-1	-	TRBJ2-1	TGTGCCAGCAGCAAAGTAGGGCCCGCTAACTACAATGAGCAGTTCTTC	CASSKVGPANYNEQFF
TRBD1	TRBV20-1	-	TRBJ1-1	TGCAGTGCTTCACAGGGGGCTATGAACACTGAAGCTTTCTTT	CSASQGAMNTEAFF
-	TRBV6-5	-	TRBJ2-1	TGTGCCAGCAGTTCCGGGAGTAGCTCCTACAATGAGCAGTTCTTC	CASSSGSSSYNEQFF
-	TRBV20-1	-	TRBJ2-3	TGCAGTGCTCCTTCCTTCCAGGGGTCCGGCGATACGCAGTATTTT	CSAPSFQGSGDTQYF
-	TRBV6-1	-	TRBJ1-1	TGTGCCAGCAGCCTTCAGGGGAGAGTTGAAGCTTTCTTT	CASSLQGRVEAFF
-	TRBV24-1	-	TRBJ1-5	TGTGCCACCAGTGATTCTTGGGGTGGCAATCAGCCCCAGCATTTT	CATSDSWGGNQPQHF
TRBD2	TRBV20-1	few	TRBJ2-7	TGCAGTGCGACGACTCTAGCGGGAGAGCTAGCCTACGAGCAGTACTTC	CSATTLAGELAYEQYF
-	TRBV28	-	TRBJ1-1	TGTGCCAGCAGTTTTGTCGCAGTAAGATACACTGAAGCTTTCTTT	CASSFVAVRYTEAFF
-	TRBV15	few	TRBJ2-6	TGTGCCACCAGCAGCTCTGGGGCCAACGTCCTGACTTTC	CATSSSGANVLTF
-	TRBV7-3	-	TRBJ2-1	TGTGCCAGCAGCTTACCCCCGGGGGCGGGGGTCACGGATGAGCAGTTCTTC	CASSLPPGAGVTDEQFF
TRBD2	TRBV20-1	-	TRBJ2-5	TGCAGTGCTAGAGATCCCACTAGCGGGACGGAGACCCAGTACTTC	CSARDPTSGTETQYF
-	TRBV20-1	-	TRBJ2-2	TGCAGTGCTAGAGATCCTAGAGGGTCCGGGGAGCTGTTTTTT	CSARDPRGSGELFF
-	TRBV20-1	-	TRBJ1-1	TGCAGTGCTAGACCGCATGCGGGTCGGGGTGGCACTGAAGCTTTCTTT	CSARPHAGRGGTEAFF
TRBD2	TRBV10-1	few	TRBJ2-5	TGCGCCAGCAGTAGGGGACTAGCGGGAGGTGAGACCCAGTACTTC	CASSRGLAGGETQYF
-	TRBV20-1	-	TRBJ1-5	TGCAGTGCACCAGAGGGGCGGGTCGGACCTGGGTGGGAGGCCCAGCATTTT	CSAPEGRVGPGWEAQHF